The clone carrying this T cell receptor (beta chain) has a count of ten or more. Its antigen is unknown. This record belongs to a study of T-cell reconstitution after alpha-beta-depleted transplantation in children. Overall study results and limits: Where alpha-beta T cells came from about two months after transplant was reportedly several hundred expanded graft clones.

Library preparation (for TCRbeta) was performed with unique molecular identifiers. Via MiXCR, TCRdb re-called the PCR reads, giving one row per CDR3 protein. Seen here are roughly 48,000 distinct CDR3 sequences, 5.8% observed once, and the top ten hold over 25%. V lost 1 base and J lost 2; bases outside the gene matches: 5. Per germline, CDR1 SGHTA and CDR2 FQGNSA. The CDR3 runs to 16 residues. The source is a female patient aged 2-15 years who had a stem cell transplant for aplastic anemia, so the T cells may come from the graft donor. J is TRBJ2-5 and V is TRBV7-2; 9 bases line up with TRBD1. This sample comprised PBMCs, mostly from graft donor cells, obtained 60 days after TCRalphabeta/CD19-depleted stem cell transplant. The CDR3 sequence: CASSLVAGQGQETQYF. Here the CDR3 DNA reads TGTGCCAGCAGCTTAGTCGCGGGACAGGGTCAAGAGACCCAGTACTTC.